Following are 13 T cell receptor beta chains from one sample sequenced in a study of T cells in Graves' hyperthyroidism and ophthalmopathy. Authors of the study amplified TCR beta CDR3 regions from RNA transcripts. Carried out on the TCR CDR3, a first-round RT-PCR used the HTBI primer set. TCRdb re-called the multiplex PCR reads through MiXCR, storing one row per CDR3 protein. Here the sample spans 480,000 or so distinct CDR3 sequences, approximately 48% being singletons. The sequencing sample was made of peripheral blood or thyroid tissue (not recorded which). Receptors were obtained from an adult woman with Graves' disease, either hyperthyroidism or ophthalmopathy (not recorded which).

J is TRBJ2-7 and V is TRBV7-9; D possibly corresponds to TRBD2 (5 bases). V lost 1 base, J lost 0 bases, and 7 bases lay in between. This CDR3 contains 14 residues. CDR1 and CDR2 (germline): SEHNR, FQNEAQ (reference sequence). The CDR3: CASSLGLSSYEQYF. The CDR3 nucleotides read TGTGCCAGCAGCTTAGGACTAAGCTCCTACGAGCAGTACTTC. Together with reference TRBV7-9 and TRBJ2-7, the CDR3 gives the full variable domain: DTGVSQNPRHKITKRGQNVTFRCDPISEHNRLYWYRQTLGQGPEFLTYFQNEAQLEKSRLLSDRFSAERPKGSFSTLEIQRTEQGDSAMYLCASSLGLSSYEQYFGPGTRLTVT.

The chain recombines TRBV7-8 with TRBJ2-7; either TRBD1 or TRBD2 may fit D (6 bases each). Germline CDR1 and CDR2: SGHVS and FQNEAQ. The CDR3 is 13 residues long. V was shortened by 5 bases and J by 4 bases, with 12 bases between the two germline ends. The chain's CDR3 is CASSRGGQYEQYF. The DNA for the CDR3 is TGTGCCAGCAGCCGAGGGGGGCAATACGAGCAGTACTTC.

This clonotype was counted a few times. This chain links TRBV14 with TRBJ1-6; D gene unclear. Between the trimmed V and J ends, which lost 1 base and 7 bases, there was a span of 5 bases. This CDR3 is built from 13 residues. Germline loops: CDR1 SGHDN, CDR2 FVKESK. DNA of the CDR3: TGTGCCAGCAGCCAAGTTTGGAATTCACCCCTCCACTTT. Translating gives CASSQVWNSPLHF.

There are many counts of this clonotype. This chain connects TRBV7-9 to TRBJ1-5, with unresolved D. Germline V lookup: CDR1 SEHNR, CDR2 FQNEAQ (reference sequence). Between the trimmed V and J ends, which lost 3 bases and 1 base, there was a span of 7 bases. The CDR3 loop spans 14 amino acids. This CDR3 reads CASSFDASNQPQHF. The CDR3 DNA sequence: TGTGCCAGCAGCTTTGACGCCAGCAATCAGCCCCAGCATTTT. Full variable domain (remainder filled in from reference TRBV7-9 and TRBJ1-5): DTGVSQNPRHKITKRGQNVTFRCDPISEHNRLYWYRQTLGQGPEFLTYFQNEAQLEKSRLLSDRFSAERPKGSFSTLEIQRTEQGDSAMYLCASSFDASNQPQHFGDGTRLSIL.

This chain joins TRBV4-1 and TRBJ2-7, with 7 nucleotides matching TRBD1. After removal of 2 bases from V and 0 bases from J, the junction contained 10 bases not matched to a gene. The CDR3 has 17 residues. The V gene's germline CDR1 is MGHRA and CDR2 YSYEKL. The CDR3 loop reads CASSQSRTGSSSYEQYF. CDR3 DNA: TGCGCCAGCAGCCAATCAAGGACAGGTTCTAGCTCCTACGAGCAGTACTTC.

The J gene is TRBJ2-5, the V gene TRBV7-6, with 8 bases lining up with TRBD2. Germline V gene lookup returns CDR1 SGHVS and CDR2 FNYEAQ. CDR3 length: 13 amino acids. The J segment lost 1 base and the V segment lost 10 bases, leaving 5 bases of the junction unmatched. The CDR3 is CATIGGGQETQYF. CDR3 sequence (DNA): TGTGCCACCATCGGGGGGGGCCAAGAGACCCAGTACTTC.

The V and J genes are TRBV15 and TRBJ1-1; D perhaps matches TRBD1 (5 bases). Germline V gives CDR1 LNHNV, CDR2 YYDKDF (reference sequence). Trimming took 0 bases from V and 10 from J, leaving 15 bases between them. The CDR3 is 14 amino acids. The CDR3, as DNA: TGTGCCACCAGCAGAGACCTGACCGGGGCCCCAGCTTTCTTT. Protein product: CATSRDLTGAPAFF.

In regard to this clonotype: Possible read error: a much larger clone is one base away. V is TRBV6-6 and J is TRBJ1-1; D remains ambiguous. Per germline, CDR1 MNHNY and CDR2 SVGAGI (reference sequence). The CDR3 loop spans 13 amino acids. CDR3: CASTYVKGTEAFF. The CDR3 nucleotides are TGTGCCAGCACTTACGTAAAGGGCACTGAAGCTTTCTTT.

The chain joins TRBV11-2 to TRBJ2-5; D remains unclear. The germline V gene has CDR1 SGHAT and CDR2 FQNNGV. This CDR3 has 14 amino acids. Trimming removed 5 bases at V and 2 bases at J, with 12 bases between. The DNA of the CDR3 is TGTGCCAGCAGCGACACGCACAGACAAGAGACCCAGTACTTC. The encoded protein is CASSDTHRQETQYF.

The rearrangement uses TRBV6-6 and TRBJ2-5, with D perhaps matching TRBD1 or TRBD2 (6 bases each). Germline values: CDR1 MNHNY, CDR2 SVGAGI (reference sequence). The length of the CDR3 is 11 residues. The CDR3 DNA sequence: TGTACTTCAGGAGGGGGAGAGACCCAGTACTTC. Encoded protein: CTSGGGETQYF.

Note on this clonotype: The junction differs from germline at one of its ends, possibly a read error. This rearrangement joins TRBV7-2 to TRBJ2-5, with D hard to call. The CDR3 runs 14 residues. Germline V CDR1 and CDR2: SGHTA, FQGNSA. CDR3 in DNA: TGCGCCAGCAGCCCCCACGGGCTCCAAGAGACCCAGTACTTC. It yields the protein CASSPHGLQETQYF.

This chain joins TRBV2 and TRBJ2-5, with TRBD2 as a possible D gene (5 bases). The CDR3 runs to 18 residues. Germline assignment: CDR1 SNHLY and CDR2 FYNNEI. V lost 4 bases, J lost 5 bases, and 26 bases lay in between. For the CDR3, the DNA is TGTGCCAGCAGTGTCCAAGGTGGTAGCGTAAACACCGGGGAGACCCAGTACTTC. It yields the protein CASSVQGGSVNTGETQYF.

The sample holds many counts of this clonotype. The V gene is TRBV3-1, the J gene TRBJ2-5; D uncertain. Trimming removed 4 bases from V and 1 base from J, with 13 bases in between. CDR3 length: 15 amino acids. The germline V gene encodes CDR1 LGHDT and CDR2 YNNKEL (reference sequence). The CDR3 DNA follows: TGTGCCAGCAGCCCCCGGACCACCGTCCAAGAGACCCAGTACTTC. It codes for CASSPRTTVQETQYF.